The entry that follows covers one T cell receptor (beta chain) sequence. Looked up from germline, CDR1 is LNHDA and CDR2 is SQIVND (reference sequence). The CDR3 loop spans 19 amino acids. The junction had 16 bases not matched to a gene; V was cut back by 6 bases and J by 0 bases. The data are from a study of shared clonotypes between healthy human individuals. Assay: immunoSEQ multiplex PCR; the TCRdb copy retains only in-frame clones and omits some. The sample has about 2.4 million clones; over 85% are singletons. Donors comprised only Caucasian adults living in Nashville, Tennessee. The CD4+ fraction was divided into a CD45RA+ naive subset and a CD45RA-negative memory subset.

The rearrangement uses TRBV19 and TRBJ2-5, with 10 bases that match TRBD1. The sequenced sample consisted of naive CD4+ T cells sorted from blood. Stated subset: CD45RA+ positively selected. This clonotype was obtained from a man younger than 35 in good health. In DNA, the CDR3 is TGTGCCAGTAGCTCACGATACGACAGGGGGCCTAGGAACCAAGAGACCCAGTACTTC. Residues: CASSSRYDRGPRNQETQYF. The variable domain in full, completed from reference TRBV19 and TRBJ2-5, reads DGGITQSPKYLFRKEGQNVTLSCEQNLNHDAMYWYRQDPGQGLRLIYYSQIVNDFQKGDIAEGYSVSREKKESFPLTVTSAQKNPTAFYLCASSSRYDRGPRNQETQYFGPGTRLLVL.